This T cell receptor (beta chain) originates from a study of CD8+CD57+ T cells in acquired aplastic anemia. Study-level information: Yields of DNA that came from sorted CD4+ and CD8+ cells averaged about 3.3 ug. Notes on the study in general: Patients and controls had CD8+ Simpson's diversity values that were not significantly distinct.

Profiling of TCR beta VDJ combinations and CDR3 sequences used genomic DNA as template. TCRdb re-called the reads with MiXCR, one entry per CDR3 protein. The sample yields under 250,000 distinct CDR3 sequences, about 60% seen once. The V end was cut by 6 bases, the J end by 7 bases, with 12 bases between. Germline lookup yields CDR1 SEHNR and CDR2 FQNEAQ (reference sequence). The CDR3 is 12 amino acids. Individuals selected for sequencing had exhibited CD8+CD57+ cell expansion on flow cytometry. In regard to this clonotype: What it binds is not known.

Sequencing used sorted CD4+, CD8+, or CD8+CD57+ T cells (not recorded which) from PBMCs. V is TRBV7-9 and J is TRBJ1-2; D not resolved. The receptor comes from a human donor with aplastic anemia. The CDR3: CASSGRSTGYTF. In DNA form, the CDR3 reads TGTGCCAGCAGTGGACGCTCCACTGGCTACACCTTC.